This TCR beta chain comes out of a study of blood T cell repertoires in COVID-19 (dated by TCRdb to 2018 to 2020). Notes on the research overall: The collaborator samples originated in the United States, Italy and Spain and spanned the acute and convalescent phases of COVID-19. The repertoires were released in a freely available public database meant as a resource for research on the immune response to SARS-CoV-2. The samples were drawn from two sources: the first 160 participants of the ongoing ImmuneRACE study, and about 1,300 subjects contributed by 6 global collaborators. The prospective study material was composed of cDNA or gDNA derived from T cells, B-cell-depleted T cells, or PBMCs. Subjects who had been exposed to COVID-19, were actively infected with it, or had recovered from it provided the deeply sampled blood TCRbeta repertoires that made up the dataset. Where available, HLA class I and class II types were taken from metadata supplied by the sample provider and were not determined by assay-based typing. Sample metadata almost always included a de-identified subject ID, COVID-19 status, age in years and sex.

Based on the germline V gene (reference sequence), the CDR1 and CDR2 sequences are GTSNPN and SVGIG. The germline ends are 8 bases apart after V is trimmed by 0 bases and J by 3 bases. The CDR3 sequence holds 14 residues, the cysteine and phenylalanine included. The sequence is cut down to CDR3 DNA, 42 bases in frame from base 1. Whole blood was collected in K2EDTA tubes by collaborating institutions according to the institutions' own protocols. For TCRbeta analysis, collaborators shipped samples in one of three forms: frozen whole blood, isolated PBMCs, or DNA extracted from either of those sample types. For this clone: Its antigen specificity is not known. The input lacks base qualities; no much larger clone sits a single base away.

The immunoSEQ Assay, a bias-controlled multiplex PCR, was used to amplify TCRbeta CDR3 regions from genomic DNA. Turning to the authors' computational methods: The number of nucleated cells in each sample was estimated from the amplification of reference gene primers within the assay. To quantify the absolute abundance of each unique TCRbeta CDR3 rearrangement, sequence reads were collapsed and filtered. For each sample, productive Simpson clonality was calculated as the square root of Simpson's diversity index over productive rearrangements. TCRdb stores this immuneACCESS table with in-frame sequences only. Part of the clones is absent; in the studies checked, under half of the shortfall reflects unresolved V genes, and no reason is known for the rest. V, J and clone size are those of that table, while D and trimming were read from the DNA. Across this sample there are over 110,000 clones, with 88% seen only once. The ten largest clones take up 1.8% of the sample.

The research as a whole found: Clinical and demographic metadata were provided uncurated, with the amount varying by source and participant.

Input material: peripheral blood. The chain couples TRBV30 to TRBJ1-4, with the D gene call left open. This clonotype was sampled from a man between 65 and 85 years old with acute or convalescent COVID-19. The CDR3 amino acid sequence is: CAWSVSQPNEKLFF. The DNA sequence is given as TGTGCCTGGAGTGTGTCACAGCCTAATGAAAAACTGTTTTTT.